This TCR beta chain was documented in a study of post-analysis software for immune sequencing data. General study results and limits: TRBV5-6, TRBV5-1 and TRBV20-1 were among four or five TRBV segments more frequent in patients than controls.

This clonotype was detected only a few times. The target antigen is unknown. Trimming stripped 4 bases from V and 2 bases from J, with 17 bases between. CDR3 length: 16 residues. CDR1 and CDR2 from the germline V gene are SGHKS and YYEKEE (reference sequence). TCR beta libraries were prepared from cDNA with unique molecular identifiers. TCRdb independently ran MiXCR on the PCR reads; one entry per CDR3 protein. Of fewer than 900,000 distinct CDR3 sequences in the sample, about half were seen once. This TCR came from a girl aged 10-17 years with multiple sclerosis. Material: blood. The rearrangement uses TRBV5-5 and TRBJ2-3; weak D call: TRBD1 (5 bases). The CDR3 loop is CASSLRQSTLTDTQYF. The DNA for the CDR3 is TGTGCCAGCAGCCTCCGACAGTCTACCCTCACAGATACGCAGTATTTT.